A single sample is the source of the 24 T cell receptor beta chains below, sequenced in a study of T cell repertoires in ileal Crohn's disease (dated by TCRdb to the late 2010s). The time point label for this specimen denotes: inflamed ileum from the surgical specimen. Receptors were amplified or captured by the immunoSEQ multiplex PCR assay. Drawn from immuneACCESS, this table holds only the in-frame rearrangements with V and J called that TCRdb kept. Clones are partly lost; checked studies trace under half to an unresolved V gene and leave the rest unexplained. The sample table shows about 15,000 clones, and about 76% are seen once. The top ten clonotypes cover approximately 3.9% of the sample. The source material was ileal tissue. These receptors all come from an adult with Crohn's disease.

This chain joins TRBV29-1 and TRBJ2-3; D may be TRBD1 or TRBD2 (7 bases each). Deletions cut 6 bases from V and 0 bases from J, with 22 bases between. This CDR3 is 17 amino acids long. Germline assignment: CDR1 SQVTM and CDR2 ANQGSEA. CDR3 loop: CSVPEGASGPSTDTQYF. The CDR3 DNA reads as TGCAGCGTCCCAGAGGGGGCTAGCGGACCTAGCACAGATACGCAGTATTTT.

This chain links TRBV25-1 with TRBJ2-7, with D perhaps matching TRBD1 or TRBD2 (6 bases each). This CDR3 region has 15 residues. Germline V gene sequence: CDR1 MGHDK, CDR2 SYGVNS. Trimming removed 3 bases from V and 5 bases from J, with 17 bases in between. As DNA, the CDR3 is TGTGCCAGCAGTGATCAAACAAGGGGGGTTGACGAGCAGTACTTC. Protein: CASSDQTRGVDEQYF.

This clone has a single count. As DNA, the CDR3 is TGCGCCAGCAGCTTGGCTGGGACAGGGAACACCGGGGAGCTGTTTTTT. It codes for CASSLAGTGNTGELFF. The chain recombines TRBV5-1 with TRBJ2-2; TRBD1 matches 8 bases. Per the germline V gene, CDR1 is SGHRS and CDR2 is YFSETQ. CDR3 length: 16 amino acids. J gave up 1 base and V 0 bases, and 2 bases lay outside the gene matches.

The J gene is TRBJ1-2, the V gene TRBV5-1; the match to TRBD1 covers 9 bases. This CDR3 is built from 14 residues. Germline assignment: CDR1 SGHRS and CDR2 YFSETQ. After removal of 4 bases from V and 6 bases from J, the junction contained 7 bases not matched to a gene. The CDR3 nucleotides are TGCGCCAGCAGCCCTGGGACAGGGCTCGATGGCTACACCTTC. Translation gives CASSPGTGLDGYTF.

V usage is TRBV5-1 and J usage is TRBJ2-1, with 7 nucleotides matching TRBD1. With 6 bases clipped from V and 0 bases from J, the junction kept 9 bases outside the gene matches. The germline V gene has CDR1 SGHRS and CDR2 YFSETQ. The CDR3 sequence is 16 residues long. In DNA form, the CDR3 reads TGCGCCAGCACCCCTATGACAGGGAGCTCCTACAATGAGCAGTTCTTC. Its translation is CASTPMTGSSYNEQFF.

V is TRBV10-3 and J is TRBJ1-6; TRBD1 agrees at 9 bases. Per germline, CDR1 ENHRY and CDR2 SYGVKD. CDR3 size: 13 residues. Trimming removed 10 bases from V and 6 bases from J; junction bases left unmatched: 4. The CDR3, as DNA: TGTGCCACCCGGGACAGGGTTAATTCACCCCTCCACTTT. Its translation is CATRDRVNSPLHF.

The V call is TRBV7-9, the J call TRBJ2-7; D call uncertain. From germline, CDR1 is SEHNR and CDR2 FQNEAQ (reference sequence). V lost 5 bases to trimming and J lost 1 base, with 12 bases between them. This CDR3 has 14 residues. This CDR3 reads CASSHEVRSYEQYF. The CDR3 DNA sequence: TGTGCCAGCAGCCACGAGGTCCGGTCCTACGAGCAGTACTTC.

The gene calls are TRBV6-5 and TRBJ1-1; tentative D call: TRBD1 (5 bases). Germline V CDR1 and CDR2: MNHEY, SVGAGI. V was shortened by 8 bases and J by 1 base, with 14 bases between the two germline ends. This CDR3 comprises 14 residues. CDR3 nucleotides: TGTGCCAGCCGAGTCCTGGGGGGGAACACTGAAGCTTTCTTT. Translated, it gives CASRVLGGNTEAFF.

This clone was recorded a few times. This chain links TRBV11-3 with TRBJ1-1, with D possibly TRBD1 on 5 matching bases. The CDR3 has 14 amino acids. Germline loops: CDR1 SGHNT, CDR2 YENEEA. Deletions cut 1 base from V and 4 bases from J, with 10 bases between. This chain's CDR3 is CASSLGRQSTEAFF. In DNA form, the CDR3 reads TGTGCCAGCAGCTTAGGGCGACAGAGCACTGAAGCTTTCTTT.

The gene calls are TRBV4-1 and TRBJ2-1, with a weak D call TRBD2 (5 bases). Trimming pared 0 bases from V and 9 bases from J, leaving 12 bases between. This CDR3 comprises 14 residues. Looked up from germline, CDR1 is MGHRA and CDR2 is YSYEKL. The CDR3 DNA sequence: TGCGCCAGCAGCCAAGATAGGGCCCGGGGTGAGCAGTTCTTC. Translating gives CASSQDRARGEQFF.

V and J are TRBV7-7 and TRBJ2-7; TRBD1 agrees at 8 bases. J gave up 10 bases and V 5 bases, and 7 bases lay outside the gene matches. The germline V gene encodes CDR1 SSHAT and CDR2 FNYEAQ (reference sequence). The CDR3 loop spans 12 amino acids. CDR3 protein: CASSAEDRVQYF. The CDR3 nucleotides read TGTGCCAGCAGCGCAGAGGACAGGGTACAGTACTTC.

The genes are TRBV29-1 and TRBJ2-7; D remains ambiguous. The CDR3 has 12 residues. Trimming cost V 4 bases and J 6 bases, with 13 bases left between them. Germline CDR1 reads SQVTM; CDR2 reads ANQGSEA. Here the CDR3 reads CSVALGRPEQYF. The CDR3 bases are TGCAGCGTTGCCCTGGGCCGACCCGAGCAGTACTTC.

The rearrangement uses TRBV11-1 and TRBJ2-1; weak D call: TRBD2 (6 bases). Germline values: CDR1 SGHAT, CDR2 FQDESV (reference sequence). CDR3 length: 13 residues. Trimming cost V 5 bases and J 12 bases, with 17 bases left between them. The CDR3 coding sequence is TGTGCCAGCAGCATGACCGGGACTCCTGGGCAGTTCTTC. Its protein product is CASSMTGTPGQFF. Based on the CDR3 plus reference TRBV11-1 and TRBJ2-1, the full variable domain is EAEVAQSPRYKITEKSQAVAFWCDPISGHATLYWYRQILGQGPELLVQFQDESVVDDSQLPKDRFSAERLKGVDSTLKIQPAELGDSAMYLCASSMTGTPGQFFGPGTRLTVL.

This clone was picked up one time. The CDR3 nucleotides read TGTGCCAGCAGTTTCCATGGGACAGGCACTTACAATGAGCAGTTCTTC. Translated: CASSFHGTGTYNEQFF. This chain joins TRBV27 and TRBJ2-1, with 8 bases lining up with TRBD1. CDR3 size: 16 residues. The ends lost 3 bases at V and 4 bases at J; junction bases unmatched: 8. Germline CDR1 MNHEY, CDR2 SMNVEV (reference sequence).

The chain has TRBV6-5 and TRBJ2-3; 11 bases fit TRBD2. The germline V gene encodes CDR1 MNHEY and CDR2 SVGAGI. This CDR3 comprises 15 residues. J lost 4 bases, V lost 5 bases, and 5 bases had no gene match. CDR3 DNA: TGTGCCAGCAGTCCACTAGCGGGGGACCCAGATACGCAGTATTTT. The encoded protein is CASSPLAGDPDTQYF.

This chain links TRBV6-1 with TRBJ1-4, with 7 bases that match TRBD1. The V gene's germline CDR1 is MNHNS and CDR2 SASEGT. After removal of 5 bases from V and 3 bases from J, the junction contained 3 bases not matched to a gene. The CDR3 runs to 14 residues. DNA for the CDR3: TGTGCCAGCAGTTTACAGGGGTCTAATGAAAAACTGTTTTTT. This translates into CASSLQGSNEKLFF.

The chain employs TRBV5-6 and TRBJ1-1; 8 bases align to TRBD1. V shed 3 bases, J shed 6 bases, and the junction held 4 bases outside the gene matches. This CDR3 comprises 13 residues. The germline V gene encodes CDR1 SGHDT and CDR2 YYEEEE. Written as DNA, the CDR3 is TGTGCCAGCAGCTACGGGACAGGCCCTGAAGCTTTCTTT. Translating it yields CASSYGTGPEAFF.

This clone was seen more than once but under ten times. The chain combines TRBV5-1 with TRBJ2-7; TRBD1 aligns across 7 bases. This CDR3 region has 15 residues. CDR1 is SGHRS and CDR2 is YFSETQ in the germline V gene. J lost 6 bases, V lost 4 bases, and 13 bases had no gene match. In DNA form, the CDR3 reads TGCGCCAGCAGCGCGCCCGGGACAGAACGCCCCGAGCAGTACTTC. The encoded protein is CASSAPGTERPEQYF.

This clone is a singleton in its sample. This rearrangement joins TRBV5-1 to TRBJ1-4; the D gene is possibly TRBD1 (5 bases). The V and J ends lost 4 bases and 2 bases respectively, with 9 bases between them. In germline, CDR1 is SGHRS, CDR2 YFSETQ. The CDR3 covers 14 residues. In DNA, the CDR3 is TGCGCCAGCAGCAGCGGGGCCACTAATGAAAAACTGTTTTTT. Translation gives CASSSGATNEKLFF. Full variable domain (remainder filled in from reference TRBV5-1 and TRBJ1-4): KAGVTQTPRYLIKTRGQQVTLSCSPISGHRSVSWYQQTPGQGLQFLFEYFSETQRNKGNFPGRFSGRQFSNSRSEMNVSTLELGDSALYLCASSSGATNEKLFFGSGTQLSVL.

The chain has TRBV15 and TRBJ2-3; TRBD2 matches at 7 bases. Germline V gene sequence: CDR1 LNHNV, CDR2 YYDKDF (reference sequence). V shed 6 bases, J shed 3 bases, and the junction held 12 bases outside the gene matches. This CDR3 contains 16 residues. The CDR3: CATSNAGEALTDTQYF. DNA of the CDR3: TGTGCCACCAGTAACGCGGGAGAGGCTTTGACAGATACGCAGTATTTT.

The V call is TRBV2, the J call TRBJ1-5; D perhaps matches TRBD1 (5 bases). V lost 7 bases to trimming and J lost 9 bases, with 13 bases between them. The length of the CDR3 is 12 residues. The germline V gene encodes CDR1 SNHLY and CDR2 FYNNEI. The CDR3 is CASTGTGGPQHF. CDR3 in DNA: TGTGCCAGCACCGGGACGGGAGGGCCCCAGCATTTT. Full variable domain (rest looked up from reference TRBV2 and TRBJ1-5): EPEVTQTPSHQVTQMGQEVILRCVPISNHLYFYWYRQILGQKVEFLVSFYNNEISEKSEIFDDQFSVERPDGSNFTLKIRSTKLEDSAMYFCASTGTGGPQHFGDGTRLSIL.

The CDR3 DNA is TGTGCCAGCAGCTTGGCTGGGCAGTCCTGGTCCGGGGAGCTGTTTTTT. It yields the protein CASSLAGQSWSGELFF. This rearrangement joins TRBV5-6 to TRBJ2-2; D is unresolved. Germline V CDR1 and CDR2: SGHDT, YYEEEE. This CDR3 contains 16 residues. V was pared by 0 bases and J by 6 bases, with 15 bases between.

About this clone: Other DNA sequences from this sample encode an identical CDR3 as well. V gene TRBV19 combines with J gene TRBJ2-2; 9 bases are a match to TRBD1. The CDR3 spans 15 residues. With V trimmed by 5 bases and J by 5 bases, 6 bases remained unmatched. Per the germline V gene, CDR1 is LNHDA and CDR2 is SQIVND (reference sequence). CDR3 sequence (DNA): TGTGCCAGTAGTCCCGGGACAGGGCGAACCGGGGAGCTGTTTTTT. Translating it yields CASSPGTGRTGELFF.

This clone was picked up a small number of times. CDR3 protein: CAISEKGVNQPQHF. CDR3 DNA sequence: TGTGCCATCAGTGAGAAAGGAGTAAATCAGCCCCAGCATTTT. The chain couples TRBV10-3 to TRBJ1-5; D ambiguous. This CDR3 has 14 residues. In germline, CDR1 is ENHRY, CDR2 SYGVKD. Trimming cost V 2 bases and J 4 bases, with 9 bases left between them.